These T cell receptor beta chains were read from a single sample in a study of metastatic and nonmetastatic thyroid tumors. TCRdb recomputed clones from the PCR reads via MiXCR. The sample shows about 2,500 clones, approximately 26% of them seen only once. Source material: adjacent normal tissue. The receptors were gathered from a male donor with papillary thyroid cancer or a benign thyroid nodule (not recorded which). Some clones in this sample may be carry-over from other donors' samples. CDR3s include the opening cysteine and the closing phenylalanine or tryptophan. A D gene is named only where the DNA matches it firmly. Size is stated for part of the rows, as once, few or many counts, or as a class when the clone is expanded.

-	TRBV6-1	large	14	TRBJ1-5	CASRATGYHQPQHF	TGTGCCAGCAGAGCAACAGGGTATCATCAGCCCCAGCATTTT
TRBD1	TRBV20-1	-	14	TRBJ2-2	CSASSGQGTGELFF	TGCAGTGCTAGTTCGGGACAGGGGACCGGGGAGCTGTTTTTT
TRBD2	TRBV20-1	-	20	TRBJ2-1	CSARVPPGLAGGRSYNEQFF	TGCAGTGCTAGAGTCCCACCGGGACTAGCGGGAGGTAGGTCCTACAATGAGCAGTTCTTC
-	TRBV12-3/TRBV12-4	few	15	TRBJ2-2	CAISSSHTNTGELFF	TGTGCCATCAGTTCTAGCCATACGAACACCGGGGAGCTGTTTTTT
-	TRBV6-1	-	15	TRBJ2-6	CASMTDLSVSNVLTF	TGTGCCAGCATGACAGACCTCTCCGTCTCCAACGTCCTGACTTTC
-	TRBV30	-	13	TRBJ2-2	CAWSQPPAGELFF	TGTGCCTGGAGTCAGCCCCCGGCCGGGGAGCTGTTTTTT
-	TRBV6-1	few	14	TRBJ1-1	CASSERRLPPGAFF	TGTGCCAGCAGTGAACGGAGGCTTCCGCCGGGGGCTTTCTTT
TRBD2	TRBV19	medium-sized	15	TRBJ2-2	CASSITSANTGELFF	TGTGCCAGTAGTATAACTAGCGCAAACACCGGGGAGCTGTTTTTT
-	TRBV2	large	14	TRBJ2-7	CASSPFGNGYEQYF	-
-	TRBV2	few	13	TRBJ2-7	CASSGPGIYEQYF	TGTGCCAGCAGTGGTCCAGGGATCTACGAGCAGTACTTC
-	TRBV6-1	few	13	TRBJ1-1	CASSSPLSTEAFF	TGTGCCAGCAGTAGTCCTCTCAGCACTGAAGCTTTCTTT
-	TRBV20-1	many	15	TRBJ2-4	CSARTGSGAKNIQYF	TGCAGTGCTAGAACAGGGTCGGGGGCCAAAAACATTCAGTACTTC
-	TRBV2	few	14	TRBJ1-2	CASSEQGKIYGYTF	TGTGCCAGCAGTGAACAGGGGAAGATCTATGGCTACACCTTC
TRBD1	TRBV6-1	-	12	TRBJ1-1	CASRGLGGAAFF	TGTGCCAGCAGGGGACTAGGGGGCGCGGCTTTCTTT
TRBD2	TRBV15	large	17	TRBJ2-7	CATSRGRGEGGSYEQYF	TGTGCCACCAGCCGAGGGAGGGGAGAGGGCGGGAGCTACGAGCAGTACTTC
-	TRBV19	many	14	TRBJ2-5	CASSRGLLKETQYF	TGTGCCAGTAGTCGGGGACTTTTGAAAGAGACCCAGTACTTC
-	TRBV7-2	-	17	TRBJ1-6	CAISLSLNRDLGSPLHF	TGTGCCATCAGCTTATCGCTAAACAGGGATTTGGGTTCACCCCTCCACTTT
-	TRBV4-1	medium-sized	13	TRBJ1-3	CASSQTRGNTIYF	TGCGCCAGCAGCCAGACCCGTGGAAACACCATATATTTT
-	TRBV2	large	12	TRBJ2-7	CASRDVHYEQYF	TGTGCCAGCCGGGACGTCCACTACGAGCAGTACTTC
-	TRBV10-2	few	13	TRBJ2-1	CASSEVVRNEQFF	TGCGCCAGCAGTGAGGTTGTTCGCAATGAGCAGTTCTTC
TRBD1	TRBV12-3/TRBV12-4	-	14	TRBJ1-1	CASSYGQVNTEAFF	TGTGCCAGCAGTTACGGACAGGTGAACACTGAAGCTTTCTTT
-	TRBV10-1	-	15	TRBJ1-1	CASSGTQGSNTEAFF	TGCGCCAGCAGTGGGACACAGGGATCTAACACTGAAGCTTTCTTT
-	TRBV6-1	-	14	TRBJ1-1	CASRTGKGENEAFF	TGTGCCAGCAGGACCGGAAAGGGGGAAAATGAAGCTTTCTTT
TRBD2	TRBV12-3/TRBV12-4	-	17	TRBJ2-7	CASSTRPLAGDSYEQYF	TGTGCCAGCAGTACTAGGCCCTTAGCGGGGGACTCCTACGAGCAGTACTTC
-	TRBV7-9	medium-sized	17	TRBJ2-5	CASSPGRAFGVKETQYF	TGTGCCAGCAGCCCCGGGCGAGCATTCGGGGTAAAAGAGACCCAGTACTTC
-	TRBV5-1	medium-sized	17	TRBJ2-2	CASSLAGMSANTGELFF	TGCGCCAGCAGCTTGGCCGGTATGTCCGCGAACACCGGGGAGCTGTTTTTT
TRBD1	TRBV6-2/TRBV6-3	few	12	TRBJ2-7	CASSWTGYEQYF	TGTGCCAGCAGTTGGACAGGCTACGAGCAGTACTTC
-	TRBV5-1	-	13	TRBJ1-1	CASSFLGGTETLF	TGCGCCAGCAGCTTTTTAGGGGGGACCGAAACTTTATTT
-	TRBV20-1	-	13	TRBJ1-5	CSSSGDQHQPQHF	TGCAGCTCATCCGGGGACCAACATCAGCCCCAGCATTTT
-	TRBV11-1	-	14	TRBJ1-2	CASSYGQSIDGYTF	TGTGCCAGCAGCTATGGACAGAGTATCGATGGCTACACCTTC
TRBD1	TRBV6-1	few	14	TRBJ1-2	CASVGTGINYGYTF	TGTGCCAGCGTCGGGACAGGGATTAACTATGGCTACACCTTC
TRBD1	TRBV11-3	once	15	TRBJ2-5	CASSTRDRPRETQYF	TGTGCCAGCAGCACCCGGGACAGGCCGCGGGAGACCCAGTACTTC
-	TRBV11-2	-	15	TRBJ1-2	CASSLWSRGMYGYTF	TGTGCCAGCAGCTTATGGAGTCGGGGGATGTATGGCTACACCTTC
-	TRBV6-1	few	14	TRBJ1-1	CASSKTILNTEAFF	TGTGCCAGCAGCAAAACTATCCTGAACACTGAAGCTTTCTTT
TRBD1	TRBV5-1	-	15	TRBJ1-2	CASSTGTGGLLGYTF	TGCGCCAGCAGCACCGGTACAGGGGGCTTGTTGGGCTACACCTTC
-	TRBV11-2	-	17	TRBJ1-2	CASSDYLTGVGGNGYTF	TGTGCCAGCAGCGACTATCTGACGGGGGTAGGTGGCAATGGCTACACCTTC
-	TRBV9	-	16	TRBJ1-3	CASSVGSPMGGNTIYF	TGTGCCAGCAGCGTAGGTTCTCCCATGGGGGGAAACACCATATATTTT
-	TRBV6-1	-	14	TRBJ1-1	CASRVDTDHTEAFF	TGTGCCAGCAGAGTCGACACGGATCACACTGAAGCTTTCTTT